The 9 T cell receptor beta chains listed next were all sequenced from one sample in a study of shared clonotypes between healthy human individuals. Clones were sequenced by immunoSEQ multiplex PCR, and TCRdb holds only the in-frame ones, with some missing. The repertoire holds around 1.9 million clones, with about 93% as singletons. Terminally differentiated effector memory CD45RA+ cells were left out of the naive CD8 fraction, which was CD45RO-negative and positively selected for CCR7. Source material: naive CD8+ T cells from PBMCs. The receptor set was obtained from a man younger than 35 in good health. Some clones in this sample may be carry-over from other donors' samples.

This clone came up a few times. The rearrangement joins TRBV19 to TRBJ1-1, with TRBD1 identical over 9 bases. The V segment lost 10 bases and the J segment 5 bases; nucleotides outside the gene matches: 8. Germline lookup yields CDR1 LNHDA and CDR2 SQIVND (reference sequence). The CDR3 runs 13 residues. The CDR3 coding sequence is TGTGCCACTGGGACAGGGCCTAGGACTGAAGCTTTCTTT. Amino acid sequence: CATGTGPRTEAFF.

This clone has a single count. The chain uses TRBV5-1 and TRBJ2-1, with 9 positions matching TRBD2. Losses at the gene ends were 4 bases for V and 9 bases for J; bases not matched to a gene: 14. This CDR3 has 16 amino acids. Looked up from germline, CDR1 is SGHRS and CDR2 is YFSETQ. Here the CDR3 DNA reads TGCGCCAGCAGCGATCCTCCTGGACTAGCGCGCGGTGAGCAGTTCTTC. Translated, it gives CASSDPPGLARGEQFF.

The rearrangement joins TRBV29-1 to TRBJ2-7, with D hard to call. The CDR3 extends over 14 amino acids. V was trimmed by 4 bases and J by 0 bases, leaving 13 bases between them. Per the germline V gene, CDR1 is SQVTM and CDR2 is ANQGSEA. CDR3: CSVVGILSSYEQYF. The CDR3 region has the DNA TGCAGCGTTGTCGGCATCCTGAGCTCCTACGAGCAGTACTTC.

The V and J genes are TRBV28 and TRBJ2-7; D possibly matches TRBD1 or TRBD2 (5 bases each). V dropped 4 bases and J dropped 0 bases, with 16 bases sitting between them. The length of the CDR3 is 16 residues. From germline, CDR1 is MDHEN and CDR2 SYDVKM. In DNA, the CDR3 is TGTGCCAGCAGTTATGGGACCGGGCTCAGCTCCTACGAGCAGTACTTC. It is translated as CASSYGTGLSSYEQYF.

V gene TRBV30 combines with J gene TRBJ1-4; D may be TRBD1 (5 bases). The CDR3 has 13 residues. The ends were cut back, 0 bases at V and 7 bases at J, with 9 bases in the middle. CDR1 GTSNPN and CDR2 SVGIG come from the germline V gene (reference sequence). CDR3 in amino acids: CAWSVGTGEKLFF. The DNA for the CDR3 is TGTGCCTGGAGTGTAGGGACGGGTGAAAAACTGTTTTTT. The variable domain in full, with the rest retrieved from reference TRBV30 and TRBJ1-4, is SQTIHQWPATLVQPVGSPLSLECTVEGTSNPNLYWYRQAAGRGLQLLFYSVGIGQISSEVPQNLSASRPQDRQFILSSKKLLLSDSGFYLCAWSVGTGEKLFFGSGTQLSVL.

This chain joins TRBV5-1 and TRBJ2-5, with D possibly called TRBD1 or TRBD2 (5 bases each). CDR1 and CDR2 from the germline V gene are SGHRS and YFSETQ. This CDR3 contains 13 residues. Trimming stripped 3 bases from V and 5 bases from J, with 11 bases between. The CDR3 DNA follows: TGCGCCAGCAGCTCTCGAGGGGCGGAGACCCAGTACTTC. As protein: CASSSRGAETQYF.

The chain has TRBV28 and TRBJ2-3; 7 bases are shared with TRBD1. Germline assignment: CDR1 MDHEN and CDR2 SYDVKM. V lost 8 bases to trimming and J lost 0 bases; unmatched junction nucleotides: 8. This CDR3 contains 15 residues. DNA of the CDR3: TGTGCCAGCCTCTGGACAGGCCGCAGCACAGATACGCAGTATTTT. It encodes CASLWTGRSTDTQYF.

This rearrangement joins TRBV25-1 to TRBJ2-2; D not certain. CDR1 MGHDK and CDR2 SYGVNS come from the germline V gene. The CDR3 spans 14 residues. V was pared by 6 bases and J by 1 base, with 9 bases between. CDR3 DNA: TGTGCCAGCAGCCTGATAGGGAACACCGGGGAGCTGTTTTTT. It codes for CASSLIGNTGELFF.

The chain links TRBV6-1 to TRBJ2-3; 12 nucleotides align to TRBD2. CDR1 is MNHNS and CDR2 is SASEGT in the germline V gene. The length of the CDR3 is 16 residues. V lost 0 bases to trimming and J lost 6 bases; unmatched junction nucleotides: 4. The CDR3 nucleotides read TGTGCCAGCAGTGAAGCTAGACTAGCGGGAGTTGATACGCAGTATTTT. Its translation is CASSEARLAGVDTQYF.